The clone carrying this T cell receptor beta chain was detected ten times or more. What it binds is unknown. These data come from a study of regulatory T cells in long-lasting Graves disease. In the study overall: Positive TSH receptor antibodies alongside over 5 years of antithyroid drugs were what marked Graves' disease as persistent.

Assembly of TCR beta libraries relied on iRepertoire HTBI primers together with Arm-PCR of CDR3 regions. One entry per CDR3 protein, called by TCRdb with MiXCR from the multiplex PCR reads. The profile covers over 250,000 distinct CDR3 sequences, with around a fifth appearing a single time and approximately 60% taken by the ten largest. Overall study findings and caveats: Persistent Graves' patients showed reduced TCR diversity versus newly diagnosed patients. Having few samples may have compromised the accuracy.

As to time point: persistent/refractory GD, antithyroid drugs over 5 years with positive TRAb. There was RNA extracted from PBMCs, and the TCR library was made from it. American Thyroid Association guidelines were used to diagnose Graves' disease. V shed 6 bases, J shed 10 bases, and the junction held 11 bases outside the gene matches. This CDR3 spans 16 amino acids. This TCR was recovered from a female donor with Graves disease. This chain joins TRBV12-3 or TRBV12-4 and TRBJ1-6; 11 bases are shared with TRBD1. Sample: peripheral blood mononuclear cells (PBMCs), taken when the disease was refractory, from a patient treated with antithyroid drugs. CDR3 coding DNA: TGTGCCAGCAGAGAGGCGCTGGGACAGGGGGAATCACCCCTCCACTTT. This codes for CASREALGQGESPLHF.